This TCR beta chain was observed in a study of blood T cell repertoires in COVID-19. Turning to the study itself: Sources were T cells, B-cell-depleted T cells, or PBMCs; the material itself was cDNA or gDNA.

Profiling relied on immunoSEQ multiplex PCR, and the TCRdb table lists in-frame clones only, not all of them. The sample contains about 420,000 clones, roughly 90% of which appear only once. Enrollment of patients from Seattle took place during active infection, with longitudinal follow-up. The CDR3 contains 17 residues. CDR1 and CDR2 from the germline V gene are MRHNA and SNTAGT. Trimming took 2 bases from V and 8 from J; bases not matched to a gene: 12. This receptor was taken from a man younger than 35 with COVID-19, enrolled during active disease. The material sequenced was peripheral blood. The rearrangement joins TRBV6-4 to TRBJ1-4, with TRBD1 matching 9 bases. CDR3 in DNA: TGTGCCAGCAGTGACGCAGATTCCGGGACAGGGTTCGAAAAACTGTTTTTT. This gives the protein CASSDADSGTGFEKLFF.